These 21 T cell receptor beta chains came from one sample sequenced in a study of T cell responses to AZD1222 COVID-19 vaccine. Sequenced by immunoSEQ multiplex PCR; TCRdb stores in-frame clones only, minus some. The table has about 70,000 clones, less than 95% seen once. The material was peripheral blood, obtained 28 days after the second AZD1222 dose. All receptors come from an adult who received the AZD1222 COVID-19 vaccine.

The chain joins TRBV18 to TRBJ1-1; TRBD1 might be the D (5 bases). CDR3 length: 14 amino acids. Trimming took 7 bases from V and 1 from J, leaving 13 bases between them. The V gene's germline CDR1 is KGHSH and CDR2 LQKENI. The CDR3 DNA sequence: TGTGCCAGCTACGCCGGGGGACCGAACACTGAAGCTTTCTTT. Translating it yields CASYAGGPNTEAFF.

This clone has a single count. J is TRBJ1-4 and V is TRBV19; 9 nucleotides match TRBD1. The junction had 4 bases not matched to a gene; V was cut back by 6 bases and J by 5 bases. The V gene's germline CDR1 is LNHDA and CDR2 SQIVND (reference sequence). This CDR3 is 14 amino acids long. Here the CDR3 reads CASRTGTGNEKLFF. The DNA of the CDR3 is TGTGCCAGTAGAACCGGGACAGGGAATGAAAAACTGTTTTTT.

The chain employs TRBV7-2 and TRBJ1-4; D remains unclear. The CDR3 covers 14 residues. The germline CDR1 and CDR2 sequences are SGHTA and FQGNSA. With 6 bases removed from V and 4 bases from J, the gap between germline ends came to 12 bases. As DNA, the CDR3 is TGTGCCAGCAGTGGCAAAGGTCTTAATGAAAAACTGTTTTTT. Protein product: CASSGKGLNEKLFF.

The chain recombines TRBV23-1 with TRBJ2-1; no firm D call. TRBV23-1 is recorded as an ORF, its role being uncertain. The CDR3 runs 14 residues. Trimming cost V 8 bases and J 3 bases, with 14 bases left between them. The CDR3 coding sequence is TGCGCCAGCTGGCGCTGGACGGACTACAATGAGCAGTTCTTC. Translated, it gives CASWRWTDYNEQFF.

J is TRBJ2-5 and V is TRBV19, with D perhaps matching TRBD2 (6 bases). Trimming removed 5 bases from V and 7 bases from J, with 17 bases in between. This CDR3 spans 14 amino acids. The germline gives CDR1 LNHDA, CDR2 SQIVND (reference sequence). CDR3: CASSLENLGGTQYF. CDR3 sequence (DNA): TGTGCCAGTAGTCTCGAAAACTTGGGAGGGACCCAGTACTTC.

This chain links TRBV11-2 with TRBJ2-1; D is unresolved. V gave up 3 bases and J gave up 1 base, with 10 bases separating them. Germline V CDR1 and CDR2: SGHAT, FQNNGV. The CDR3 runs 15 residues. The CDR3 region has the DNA TGTGCCAGCAGCTTCGGGTTTGTGTCCTACAATGAGCAGTTCTTC. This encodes CASSFGFVSYNEQFF.

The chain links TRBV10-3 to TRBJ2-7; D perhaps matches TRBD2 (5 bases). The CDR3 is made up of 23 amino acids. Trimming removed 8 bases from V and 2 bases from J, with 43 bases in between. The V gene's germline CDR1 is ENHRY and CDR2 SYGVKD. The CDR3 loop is CAIEASSNGIKSAASSVTYEQYF. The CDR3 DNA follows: TGTGCCATCGAAGCCTCGTCGAACGGGATAAAGAGTGCCGCTTCATCCGTTACCTACGAGCAGTACTTC.

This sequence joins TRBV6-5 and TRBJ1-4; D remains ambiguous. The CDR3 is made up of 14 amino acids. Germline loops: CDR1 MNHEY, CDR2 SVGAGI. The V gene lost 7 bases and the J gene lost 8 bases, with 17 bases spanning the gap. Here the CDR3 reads CASTKRGEDEKLFF. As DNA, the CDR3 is TGTGCCAGCACAAAACGTGGGGAGGACGAAAAACTGTTTTTT.

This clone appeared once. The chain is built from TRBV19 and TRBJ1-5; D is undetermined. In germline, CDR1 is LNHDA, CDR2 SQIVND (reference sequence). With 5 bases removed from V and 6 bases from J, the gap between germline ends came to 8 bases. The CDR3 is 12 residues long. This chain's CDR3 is CASSYRGQPQHF. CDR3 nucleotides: TGTGCCAGTAGTTACCGGGGTCAGCCCCAGCATTTT.

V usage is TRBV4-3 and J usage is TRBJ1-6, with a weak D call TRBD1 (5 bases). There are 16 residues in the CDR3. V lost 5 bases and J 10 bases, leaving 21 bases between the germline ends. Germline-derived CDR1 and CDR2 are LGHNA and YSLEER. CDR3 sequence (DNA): TGCGCCAGCAGCAAAACCGCCGGGACGAAGGACTCACCCCTCCACTTT. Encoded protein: CASSKTAGTKDSPLHF.

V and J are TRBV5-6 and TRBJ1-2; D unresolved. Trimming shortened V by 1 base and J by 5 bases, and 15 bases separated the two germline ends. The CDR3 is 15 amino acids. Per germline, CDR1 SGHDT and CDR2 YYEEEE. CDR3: CASSLQGEAQYGYTF. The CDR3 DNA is TGTGCCAGCAGCTTGCAAGGCGAGGCTCAATATGGCTACACCTTC.

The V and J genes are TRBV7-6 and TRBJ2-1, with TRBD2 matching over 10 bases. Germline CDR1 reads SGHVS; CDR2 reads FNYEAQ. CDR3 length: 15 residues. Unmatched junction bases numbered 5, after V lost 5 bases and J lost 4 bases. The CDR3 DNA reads TGTGCCAGCAGCCGGGGACTAGCGTCTTACAATGAGCAGTTCTTC. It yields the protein CASSRGLASYNEQFF. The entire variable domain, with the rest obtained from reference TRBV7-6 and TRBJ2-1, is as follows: GAGVSQSPRYKVTKRGQDVALRCDPISGHVSLYWYRQALGQGPEFLTYFNYEAQQDKSGLPNDRFSAERPEGSISTLTIQRTEQRDSAMYRCASSRGLASYNEQFFGPGTRLTVL.

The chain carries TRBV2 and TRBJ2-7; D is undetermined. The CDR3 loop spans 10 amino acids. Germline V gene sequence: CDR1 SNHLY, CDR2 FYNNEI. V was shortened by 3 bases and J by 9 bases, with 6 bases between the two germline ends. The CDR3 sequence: CASSERLQYF. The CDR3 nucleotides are TGTGCCAGCAGTGAGCGGTTGCAGTACTTC. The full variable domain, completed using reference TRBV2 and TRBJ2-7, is EPEVTQTPSHQVTQMGQEVILRCVPISNHLYFYWYRQILGQKVEFLVSFYNNEISEKSEIFDDQFSVERPDGSNFTLKIRSTKLEDSAMYFCASSERLQYFGPGTRLTVT.

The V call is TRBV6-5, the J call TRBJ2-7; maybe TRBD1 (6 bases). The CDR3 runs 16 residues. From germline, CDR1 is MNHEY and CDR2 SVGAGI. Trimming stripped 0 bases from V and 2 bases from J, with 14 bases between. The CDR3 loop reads CASSYSVAGAPYEQYF. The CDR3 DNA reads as TGTGCCAGCAGTTACTCGGTGGCAGGGGCACCCTACGAGCAGTACTTC.

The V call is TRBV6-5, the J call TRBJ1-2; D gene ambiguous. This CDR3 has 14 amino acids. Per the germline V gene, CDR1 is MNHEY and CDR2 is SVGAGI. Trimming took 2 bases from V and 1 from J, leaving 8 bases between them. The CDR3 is CASSYLDYNYGYTF. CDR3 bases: TGTGCCAGCAGTTACCTGGACTATAACTATGGCTACACCTTC.

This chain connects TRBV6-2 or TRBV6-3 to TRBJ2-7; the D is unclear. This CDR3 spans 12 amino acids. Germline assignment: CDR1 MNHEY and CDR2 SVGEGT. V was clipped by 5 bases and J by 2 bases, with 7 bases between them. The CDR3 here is CASSNQPYEQYF. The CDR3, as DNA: TGTGCCAGCAGTAACCAGCCCTACGAGCAGTACTTC.

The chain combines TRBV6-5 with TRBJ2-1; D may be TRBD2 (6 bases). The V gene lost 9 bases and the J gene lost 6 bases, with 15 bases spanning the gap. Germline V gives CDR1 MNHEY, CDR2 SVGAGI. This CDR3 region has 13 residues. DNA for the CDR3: TGTGCCAGTCGACTAGATCTTGCCAATGAGCAGTTCTTC. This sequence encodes CASRLDLANEQFF.

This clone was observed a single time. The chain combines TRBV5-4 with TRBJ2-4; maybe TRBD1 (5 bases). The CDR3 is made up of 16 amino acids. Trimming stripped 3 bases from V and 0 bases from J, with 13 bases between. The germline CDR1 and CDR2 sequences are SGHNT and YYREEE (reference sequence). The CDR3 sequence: CASSSRQNLAKNIQYF. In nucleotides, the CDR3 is TGTGCCAGCAGCTCTAGACAGAACCTAGCCAAAAACATTCAGTACTTC.

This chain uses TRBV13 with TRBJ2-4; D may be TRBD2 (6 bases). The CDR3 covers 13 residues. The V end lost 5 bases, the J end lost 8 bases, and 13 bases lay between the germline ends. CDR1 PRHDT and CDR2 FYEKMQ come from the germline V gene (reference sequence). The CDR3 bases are TGTGCCAGCAGCCCGACTAGATTCGACATTCAGTACTTC. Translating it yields CASSPTRFDIQYF.

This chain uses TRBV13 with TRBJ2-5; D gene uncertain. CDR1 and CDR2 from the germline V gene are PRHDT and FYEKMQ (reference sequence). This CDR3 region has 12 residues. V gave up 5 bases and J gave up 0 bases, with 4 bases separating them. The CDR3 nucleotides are TGTGCCAGCAGCCCCGACCAAGAGACCCAGTACTTC. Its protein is CASSPDQETQYF.

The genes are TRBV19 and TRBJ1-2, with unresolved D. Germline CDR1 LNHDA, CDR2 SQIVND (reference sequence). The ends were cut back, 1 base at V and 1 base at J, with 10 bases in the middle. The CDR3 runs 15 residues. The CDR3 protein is CASSIAAGNNYGYTF. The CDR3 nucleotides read TGTGCCAGTAGTATAGCCGCTGGCAATAACTATGGCTACACCTTC.